What follows are 26 T cell receptor beta chains derived from one specimen sequenced in a study of blood T cell repertoires in COVID-19. TCRdb's table, derived via immunoSEQ multiplex PCR, lists solely in-frame clones and lacks some. The sample has over 80,000 clones; under 80% are singletons. The sequenced material came from peripheral blood. The receptors stem from a man in his sixties or seventies with COVID-19, enrolled during active disease.

The genes are TRBV10-3 and TRBJ2-5, with TRBD2 identical over 7 bases. Unmatched junction bases numbered 4, after V lost 10 bases and J lost 2 bases. The V gene's germline CDR1 is ENHRY and CDR2 SYGVKD. The length of the CDR3 is 12 residues. CDR3 coding DNA: TGTGCCACCAAGGGACTACAAGAGACCCAGTACTTC. The encoded protein is CATKGLQETQYF.

This rearrangement joins TRBV28 to TRBJ2-1, with 7 bases identical to TRBD2. There are 13 residues in the CDR3. Germline-derived CDR1 and CDR2 are MDHEN and SYDVKM. J lost 2 bases, V lost 11 bases, and 6 bases had no gene match. CDR3 sequence reads: CAAGGIPYNEQFF. The CDR3 DNA reads TGTGCCGCCGGGGGGATTCCCTACAATGAGCAGTTCTTC.

V usage is TRBV28 and J usage is TRBJ2-2; possibly TRBD2 for D (6 bases). The CDR3 covers 14 residues. CDR1 is MDHEN, CDR2 SYDVKM, per germline. Trimming left V 3 bases short and J 7 bases short, with 12 bases between. The CDR3 reads CASSFLASGGELFF. As DNA, the CDR3 is TGTGCCAGCAGTTTCCTAGCGTCGGGCGGGGAGCTGTTTTTT.

This clone was detected a few times. The V gene is TRBV2, the J gene TRBJ2-2; 10 bases map to TRBD2. CDR1 is SNHLY and CDR2 is FYNNEI in the germline V gene. The CDR3 length is 17 residues. The ends lost 6 bases at V and 3 bases at J; junction bases unmatched: 10. As DNA, the CDR3 is TGTGCCAGCAGCGCTGGACTAGCGGAGATTCACACCGGGGAGCTGTTTTTT. It translates to CASSAGLAEIHTGELFF.

The chain couples TRBV19 to TRBJ1-2; tentatively, D is TRBD1 (6 bases). V gave up 5 bases and J gave up 7 bases, with 20 bases separating them. The CDR3 is 15 residues long. CDR1 and CDR2 (germline): LNHDA, SQIVND (reference sequence). For the CDR3, the DNA is TGTGCCAGTAGTGTACGGCAAACAGGGTTTTTTGGCTACACCTTC. Residues: CASSVRQTGFFGYTF.

This chain connects TRBV28 to TRBJ1-1; D ambiguous. Trimming removed 6 bases from V and 0 bases from J, with 14 bases in between. CDR1 MDHEN and CDR2 SYDVKM come from the germline V gene. The CDR3 has 15 residues. The DNA of the CDR3 is TGTGCCAGCAGCCGTGGTGGAGGACTGAACACTGAAGCTTTCTTT. Translation: CASSRGGGLNTEAFF.

This clone was seen more than once but under ten times. The V and J genes are TRBV5-6 and TRBJ2-5; TRBD2 matches 13 bases. The CDR3 is 15 residues long. The junction had 2 bases not matched to a gene; V was cut back by 2 bases and J by 4 bases. Germline CDR1 reads SGHDT; CDR2 reads YYEEEE. CDR3 DNA: TGTGCCAGCAGCTTACTAGCGGGAGGGAGAGAGACCCAGTACTTC. Translated, it gives CASSLLAGGRETQYF.

This clone appeared a single time. The V and J genes are TRBV28 and TRBJ2-2, with 8 bases fitting TRBD2. Germline trimming cut 3 bases from V and 3 bases from J; bases unmatched to any gene: 12. Germline V CDR1 and CDR2: MDHEN, SYDVKM. The CDR3 consists of 18 residues. CDR3 DNA sequence: TGTGCCAGCAGTTTGAGGCGGTCTAGCGGGTACGACACCGGGGAGCTGTTTTTT. Translation: CASSLRRSSGYDTGELFF.

V and J are TRBV9 and TRBJ2-1; 10 bases line up with TRBD2. Germline CDR1 reads SGDLS; CDR2 reads YYNGEE. Trimming at V came to 0 bases and at J to 3 bases, leaving 0 bases not matched to a gene. CDR3 size: 15 residues. The CDR3 DNA follows: TGTGCCAGCAGCGTAGTAGCGGGAGGCTACAATGAGCAGTTCTTC. Its translation: CASSVVAGGYNEQFF.

This rearrangement joins TRBV6-2 or TRBV6-3 to TRBJ2-7; tentatively, D is TRBD2 (6 bases). The CDR3 covers 13 residues. Germline V CDR1 and CDR2: MNHEY, SVGEGT. Trimming removed 5 bases from V and 9 bases from J, with 17 bases in between. The CDR3 bases are TGTGCCAGCAGTCCAGTACAGGCGACTAGGCAGTACTTC. It translates to CASSPVQATRQYF.

This clone was observed a few times. The chain recombines TRBV7-9 with TRBJ2-3; TRBD1 matches at 7 bases. Germline lookup yields CDR1 SEHNR and CDR2 FQNEAQ (reference sequence). The junction had 7 bases not matched to a gene; V was cut back by 5 bases and J by 2 bases. The CDR3 totals 15 residues. The CDR3 nucleotides are TGTGCCAGCAGCCTCGGACAGGATCCCACAGATACGCAGTATTTT. This translates into CASSLGQDPTDTQYF.

Here the CDR3 DNA reads TGCGCCAGCAGCCAAGATGAGGACAGGAGGCCTTTTAACCTAGCCAAAAACATTCAGTACTTC. Its protein is CASSQDEDRRPFNLAKNIQYF. The V gene is TRBV4-1, the J gene TRBJ2-4; 7 bases are a match to TRBD1. Trimming cost V 0 bases and J 0 bases; bases outside gene matches: 17. Germline lookup yields CDR1 MGHRA and CDR2 YSYEKL. CDR3 length: 21 residues.

The chain links TRBV4-3 to TRBJ1-5; possible D gene TRBD1, 5 bases. The CDR3 totals 19 residues. CDR1 is LGHNA and CDR2 is YSLEER in the germline V gene. The V gene lost 0 bases and the J gene lost 0 bases, with 18 bases spanning the gap. The CDR3 loop reads CASSQDPLGGDYSNQPQHF. As DNA, the CDR3 is TGCGCCAGCAGCCAAGACCCCCTGGGAGGGGATTATAGCAATCAGCCCCAGCATTTT.

The chain links TRBV11-2 to TRBJ2-7, with D tentatively TRBD2 (6 bases). This CDR3 has 15 amino acids. Per the germline V gene, CDR1 is SGHAT and CDR2 is FQNNGV. Trimming shortened V by 7 bases and J by 0 bases, and 16 bases separated the two germline ends. The CDR3 DNA reads TGTGCCAGCACCCGGACGAACGGGGGCTCCTACGAGCAGTACTTC. It yields the protein CASTRTNGGSYEQYF.

The chain is built from TRBV4-2 and TRBJ1-5; D gene uncertain. CDR3 length: 12 residues. Trimming left V 2 bases short and J 6 bases short, with 5 bases between. Germline values: CDR1 LGHNA, CDR2 YNFKEQ. The CDR3 loop is CASSQSSQPQHF. In nucleotides, the CDR3 is TGTGCCAGCAGCCAATCGAGTCAGCCCCAGCATTTT.

The rearrangement joins TRBV4-1 to TRBJ1-3; 7 nucleotides match TRBD1. The length of the CDR3 is 14 residues. Looked up from germline, CDR1 is MGHRA and CDR2 is YSYEKL. With 3 bases clipped from V and 6 bases from J, the junction kept 5 bases outside the gene matches. The CDR3 here is CASSHDRALNTIYF. In DNA form, the CDR3 reads TGCGCCAGCAGCCACGACAGGGCCCTAAACACCATATATTTT.

The chain's CDR3 is CAISESRAANSNQPQHF. The DNA for the CDR3 is TGTGCCATCAGTGAGTCGAGGGCAGCAAATAGCAATCAGCCCCAGCATTTT. The chain has TRBV10-3 and TRBJ1-5; the D is unclear. Trimming removed 0 bases at V and 0 bases at J, with 12 bases between. The CDR3 sequence is 17 residues long. From germline, CDR1 is ENHRY and CDR2 SYGVKD.

The chain joins TRBV7-9 to TRBJ2-7; 8 positions match TRBD1. There are 16 residues in the CDR3. The J segment lost 2 bases and the V segment lost 4 bases, leaving 10 bases of the junction unmatched. Looked up from germline, CDR1 is SEHNR and CDR2 is FQNEAQ (reference sequence). CDR3 bases: TGTGCCAGCAGCTCCCTTTCAGGCAGGGGGCCCTACGAGCAGTACTTC. It specifies CASSSLSGRGPYEQYF.

This clone appeared once. The CDR3 bases are TGTGCCAGCAGCTCGGTGGGGGCTCTACACTACGAGCAGTACTTC. The encoded protein is CASSSVGALHYEQYF. This chain joins TRBV5-4 and TRBJ2-7; D perhaps matches TRBD1 (6 bases). V gave up 3 bases and J gave up 3 bases, with 16 bases separating them. Germline V CDR1 and CDR2: SGHNT, YYREEE (reference sequence). This CDR3 has 15 amino acids.

The V call is TRBV28, the J call TRBJ1-2; 9 nucleotides align to TRBD1. The trim removed 3 bases at V and 6 bases at J, leaving 2 bases unmatched. Germline V lookup: CDR1 MDHEN, CDR2 SYDVKM. The CDR3 length is 13 residues. The CDR3 is CASSLTGGNGYTF. The CDR3 nucleotides read TGTGCCAGCAGTTTGACAGGGGGTAATGGCTACACCTTC.

This clone was counted a few times. V usage is TRBV6-5 and J usage is TRBJ1-1, with D possibly matching TRBD1 (5 bases). The CDR3 contains 12 residues. The germline V gene has CDR1 MNHEY and CDR2 SVGAGI. V was clipped by 5 bases and J by 11 bases, with 15 bases between them. CDR3 residues: CASSKPGAWAFF. DNA for the CDR3: TGTGCCAGCAGTAAGCCTGGGGCTTGGGCTTTCTTT.

The genes are TRBV5-4 and TRBJ1-3, with D possibly TRBD1 on 5 matching bases. The CDR3 extends over 15 amino acids. CDR1 SGHNT and CDR2 YYREEE come from the germline V gene (reference sequence). Trimming shortened V by 4 bases and J by 4 bases, and 15 bases separated the two germline ends. The CDR3 DNA sequence: TGTGCCAGCAGCCTCGGACAACTTCAAGGAAACACCATATATTTT. This gives the protein CASSLGQLQGNTIYF.

V is TRBV5-4 and J is TRBJ2-3; tentatively, D is TRBD1 (6 bases). The CDR3 covers 14 residues. From germline, CDR1 is SGHNT and CDR2 YYREEE (reference sequence). Trimming left V 4 bases short and J 2 bases short, with 11 bases between. The CDR3 reads CASSQGQHTDTQYF. CDR3 bases: TGTGCCAGCAGCCAAGGACAGCACACAGATACGCAGTATTTT.

This chain joins TRBV5-4 and TRBJ2-5; no firm D call. In germline, CDR1 is SGHNT, CDR2 YYREEE (reference sequence). V was shortened by 3 bases and J by 5 bases, with 11 bases between the two germline ends. This CDR3 has 13 amino acids. CDR3 DNA: TGTGCCAGCAGCTCCACTCGTTGGGAGACCCAGTACTTC. It codes for CASSSTRWETQYF.

The chain is built from TRBV6-6 and TRBJ2-2, with TRBD1 identical over 10 bases. Germline V lookup: CDR1 MNHNY, CDR2 SVGAGI (reference sequence). Trimming cost V 5 bases and J 6 bases; bases outside gene matches: 3. The CDR3 loop spans 14 amino acids. CDR3 residues: CASSRDRGSGELFF. DNA for the CDR3: TGTGCCAGCAGTCGGGACAGGGGTTCCGGGGAGCTGTTTTTT.

The chain joins TRBV5-4 to TRBJ2-3; TRBD2 aligns across 11 bases. The junction had 6 bases not matched to a gene; V was cut back by 4 bases and J by 5 bases. CDR1 is SGHNT, CDR2 YYREEE, per germline (reference sequence). CDR3 length equals 15 residues. DNA for the CDR3: TGTGCCAGCAGCACAGGACTAGCGGGTAGAGATACGCAGTATTTT. It yields the protein CASSTGLAGRDTQYF.